The 2 T cell receptor beta chains reported below all come from one sample, sequenced in a study of T cells in Graves' hyperthyroidism and ophthalmopathy. TCR beta CDR3 regions were amplified from RNA transcripts. With the HTBI primer set, the TCR CDR3 went through a first round of RT-PCR. TCRdb redid the calling of the multiplex PCR reads with MiXCR, one entry per CDR3 protein. Here the sample spans a few hundred thousand distinct CDR3 sequences, roughly an eighth being singletons. The specimen sequenced was blood. These receptors all stem from a woman between 18 and 29 years old with Graves' hyperthyroidism.

The table lists this clonotype with many counts. The chain employs TRBV11-2 and TRBJ1-6; 7 bases align to TRBD1. The J segment lost 10 bases and the V segment lost 5 bases, leaving 5 bases of the junction unmatched. The CDR3 is 13 amino acids. The germline gives CDR1 SGHAT, CDR2 FQNNGV. The CDR3 spells CASSPHRGSPLHF. Written as DNA, the CDR3 is TGTGCCAGCAGCCCCCACAGGGGCTCACCCCTCCACTTT.

This rearrangement joins TRBV20-1 to TRBJ2-1; no definite D call. Germline V gene data show CDR1 as DFQATT and CDR2 as SNEGSKA (reference sequence). The V end was cut by 5 bases, the J end by 8 bases, with 19 bases between. CDR3 length: 14 amino acids. The CDR3 nucleotides read TGCAGTGCTTATAGTGGGTCCTACTGGGATGAGCAGTTCTTC. Encoded protein: CSAYSGSYWDEQFF.